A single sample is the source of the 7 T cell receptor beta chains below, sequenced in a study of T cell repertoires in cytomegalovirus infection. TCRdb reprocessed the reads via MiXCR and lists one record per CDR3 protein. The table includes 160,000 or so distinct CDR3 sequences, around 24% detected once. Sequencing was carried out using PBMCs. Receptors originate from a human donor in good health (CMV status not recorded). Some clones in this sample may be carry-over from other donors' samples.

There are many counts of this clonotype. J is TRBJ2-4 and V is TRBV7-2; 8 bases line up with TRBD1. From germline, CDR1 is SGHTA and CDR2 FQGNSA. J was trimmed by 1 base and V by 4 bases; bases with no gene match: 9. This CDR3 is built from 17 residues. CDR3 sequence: CASSSPDRAGAKNIQYF. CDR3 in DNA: TGTGCCAGCAGCTCCCCGGACAGGGCGGGGGCCAAAAACATTCAGTACTTC.

CDR3: CASSLAGAIEEQFF. CDR3 DNA: TGTGCCAGCAGCTTAGCGGGAGCTATAGAGGAGCAGTTCTTC. The rearrangement uses TRBV7-3 and TRBJ2-1; TRBD2 agrees at 7 bases. This CDR3 is 14 amino acids long. Germline V gives CDR1 SGHTA, CDR2 FQGTGA. After removal of 2 bases from V and 10 bases from J, the junction contained 8 bases not matched to a gene.

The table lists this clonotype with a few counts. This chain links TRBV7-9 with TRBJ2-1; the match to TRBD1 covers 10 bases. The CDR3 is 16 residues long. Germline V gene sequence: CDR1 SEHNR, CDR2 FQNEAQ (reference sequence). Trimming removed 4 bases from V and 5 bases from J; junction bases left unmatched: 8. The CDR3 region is CASSSPTGTGDNEQFF. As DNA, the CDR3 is TGTGCCAGCAGCTCCCCCACCGGGACAGGGGACAATGAGCAGTTCTTC.

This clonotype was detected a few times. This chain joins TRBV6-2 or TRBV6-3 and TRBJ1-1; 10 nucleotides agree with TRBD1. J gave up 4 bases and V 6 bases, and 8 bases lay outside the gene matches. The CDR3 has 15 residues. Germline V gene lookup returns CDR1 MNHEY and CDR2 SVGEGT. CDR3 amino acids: CASRGTGARSTEAFF. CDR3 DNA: TGTGCCAGCAGAGGGACAGGGGCTCGGAGCACTGAAGCTTTCTTT.

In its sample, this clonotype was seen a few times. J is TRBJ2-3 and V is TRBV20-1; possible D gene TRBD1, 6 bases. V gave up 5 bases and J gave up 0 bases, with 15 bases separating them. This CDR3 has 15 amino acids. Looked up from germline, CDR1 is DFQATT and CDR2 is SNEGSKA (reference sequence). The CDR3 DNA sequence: TGCAGTGCTCGACAGCCAGGGGCGAGCACAGATACGCAGTATTTT. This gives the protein CSARQPGASTDTQYF.

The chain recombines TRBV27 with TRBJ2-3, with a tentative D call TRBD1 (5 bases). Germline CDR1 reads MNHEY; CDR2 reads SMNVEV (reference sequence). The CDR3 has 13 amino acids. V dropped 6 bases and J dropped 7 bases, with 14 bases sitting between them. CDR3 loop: CASSLHDSYTQYF. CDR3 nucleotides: TGTGCCAGCAGCCTGCACGACAGTTATACGCAGTATTTT.

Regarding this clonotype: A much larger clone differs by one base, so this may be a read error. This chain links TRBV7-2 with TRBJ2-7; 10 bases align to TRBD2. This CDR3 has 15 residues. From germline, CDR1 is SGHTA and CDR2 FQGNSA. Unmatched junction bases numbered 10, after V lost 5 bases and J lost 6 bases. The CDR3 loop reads CASSRSGRGRFEQYF. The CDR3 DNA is TGTGCCAGCAGCCGGAGCGGGAGGGGGAGATTCGAGCAGTACTTC.